This T cell receptor (beta chain) came from a study of T cells after posttransplantation cyclophosphamide. Trimming took 9 bases from V and 3 from J; bases not matched to a gene: 9. The germline gives CDR1 SNHLY, CDR2 FYNNEI. The length of the CDR3 is 14 residues. General study findings and limits: Tissue-infiltrating T cells from skin or gut overlapped little with blood T cells.

Concerning this clone: What it binds is unknown.

TCRdb's copy holds only in-frame clones and misses some; the assay was immunoSEQ multiplex PCR. The data contain over 3,000 clones, roughly three quarters of them singletons. This clonotype originated in a man aged 45 to 65. Sequenced material: memory CD8+ T cells sorted from blood. The chain couples TRBV2 to TRBJ2-3; 7 nucleotides match TRBD1. The CDR3 here is CASTRQGSTDTQYF. In DNA, the CDR3 is TGTGCCAGTACCCGACAGGGATCAACAGATACGCAGTATTTT.